This paragraph reports one T cell receptor (beta chain). Its antigen is still unknown. The sample belongs to a study of CD8 T cells in ankylosing spondylitis. Study findings and constraints: Existing reports had already noted some motif variants in reactive arthritis synovial fluid and blood.

The CDR3 contains 15 residues. With 2 bases removed from V and 5 bases from J, the gap between germline ends came to 13 bases. CDR1 and CDR2 from the germline V gene are SGHTA and FQGNSA. TCRdb fed the 5' RACE reads into MiXCR, producing one record per CDR3 protein. Among approximately 290,000 distinct CDR3 sequences listed, around 21% were seen once. The sequencing sample was made of blood, either unsorted or a sorted T cell fraction (not recorded which). The source of this sequence is a female donor with ankylosing spondylitis or in good health (not recorded which). The rearrangement joins TRBV7-2 to TRBJ2-1; D perhaps matches TRBD2 (5 bases). The CDR3 DNA follows: TGTGCCAGCAGCTTATCCGTACAGAGGGACAATGAGCAGTTCTTC. This gives the protein CASSLSVQRDNEQFF.